The 22 T cell receptor beta chains in this list originate from one sample, sequenced in a study of CXCR3-negative and CXCR3-positive naive CD8 T cells. TRB cDNA libraries were made by UMI-labeled 5' RACE. With the 5' RACE reads reprocessed, TCRdb shows one record per CDR3 protein and no DNA. Across about 90,000 distinct CDR3 sequences, the top ten clones capture about 1.1% of the sample. Input material: naive CXCR3- CD8+ T cells from blood. The sample's subset: CD45RO-CCR7+CD27+CD95- naive CD8+ T cells lacking CXCR3 (TNR3-). The receptors shown here come from a human donor in good health. Some clones in this sample may be carry-over from other donors' samples.

The J gene is TRBJ2-3, the V gene TRBV19; TCRdb designates TRBD2, a call that cannot be tested without DNA. The germline V gene encodes CDR1 LNHDA and CDR2 SQIVND (reference sequence). The CDR3 is 17 amino acids. Here the CDR3 reads CASSGPYFASSTDTQYF. Filled out from reference TRBV19 and TRBJ2-3, the complete variable domain reads DGGITQSPKYLFRKEGQNVTLSCEQNLNHDAMYWYRQDPGQGLRLIYYSQIVNDFQKGDIAEGYSVSREKKESFPLTVTSAQKNPTAFYLCASSGPYFASSTDTQYFGPGTRLTVL.

This sequence joins TRBV5-1 and TRBJ2-1; TCRdb's assignment of TRBD1 cannot be checked, as there is no DNA. Germline V gene lookup returns CDR1 SGHRS and CDR2 YFSETQ. This CDR3 region has 16 residues. The CDR3 here is CASSLRDREYLDEQFF.

This chain joins TRBV30 and TRBJ1-1; the D gene TCRdb calls, TRBD1, cannot be checked with no DNA. The CDR3 covers 14 residues. CDR1 is GTSNPN and CDR2 is SVGIG in the germline V gene (reference sequence). CDR3 protein: CAWTTGVRNTEAFF.

The rearrangement uses TRBV19 and TRBJ2-1; checking the TCRdb D call of TRBD2 is not possible without DNA. The CDR3 is made up of 14 amino acids. Germline V gives CDR1 LNHDA, CDR2 SQIVND (reference sequence). The CDR3: CASKASGASNEQFF. Drawing the rest from reference TRBV19 and TRBJ2-1, the complete variable domain is DGGITQSPKYLFRKEGQNVTLSCEQNLNHDAMYWYRQDPGQGLRLIYYSQIVNDFQKGDIAEGYSVSREKKESFPLTVTSAQKNPTAFYLCASKASGASNEQFFGPGTRLTVL.

The rearrangement joins TRBV29-1 to TRBJ2-1; the D call of TRBD2 rests on TCRdb alone, since no DNA is present to check it. Germline values: CDR1 SQVTM, CDR2 ANQGSEA. This CDR3 is 16 amino acids long. CDR3 in amino acids: CSVGGTFNSSYNEQFF.

J is TRBJ1-1 and V is TRBV29-1; TCRdb lists TRBD1, though no DNA is available to test this call. The germline V gene has CDR1 SQVTM and CDR2 ANQGSEA. The CDR3 has 13 residues. The CDR3 sequence: CSAAAGGNTEAFF.

The chain couples TRBV12-3 or TRBV12-4 to TRBJ2-1. The CDR3 is 15 residues long. The chain's CDR3 is CASSFYVSSYNEQFF.

The chain recombines TRBV7-9 with TRBJ2-5; TCRdb's assignment of TRBD2 cannot be checked, as there is no DNA. The CDR3 covers 15 residues. The V gene's germline CDR1 is SEHNR and CDR2 FQNEAQ (reference sequence). The CDR3 region is CASSPLAAGMETQYF.

The chain uses TRBV5-5 and TRBJ2-1. The CDR3 extends over 17 amino acids. The V gene's germline CDR1 is SGHKS and CDR2 YYEKEE (reference sequence). CDR3 region: CASTLRAIGSSYNEQFF.

The chain links TRBV29-1 to TRBJ2-1; the D gene TCRdb calls, TRBD2, cannot be checked with no DNA. CDR1 is SQVTM and CDR2 is ANQGSEA in the germline V gene. CDR3 size: 13 residues. This chain's CDR3 is CSVDGTSVREQFF.

The chain recombines TRBV29-1 with TRBJ2-5. The germline CDR1 and CDR2 sequences are SQVTM and ANQGSEA. The CDR3 length is 13 residues. The CDR3 reads CSVEVWSQETQYF. Combining the CDR3 with reference TRBV29-1 and TRBJ2-5 gives the whole variable domain SAVISQKPSRDICQRGTSLTIQCQVDSQVTMMFWYRQQPGQSLTLIATANQGSEATYESGFVIDKFPISRPNLTFSTLTVSNMSPEDSSIYLCSVEVWSQETQYFGPGTRLLVL.

The chain's CDR3 is CASSFGTGVSEQYF. The chain has TRBV7-6 and TRBJ2-7; the D call of TRBD1 rests on TCRdb alone, since no DNA is present to check it. This CDR3 comprises 14 residues. Germline V gene sequence: CDR1 SGHVS, CDR2 FNYEAQ.

The chain recombines TRBV6-5 with TRBJ2-7; the D gene TCRdb calls, TRBD1, cannot be checked with no DNA. The V gene's germline CDR1 is MNHEY and CDR2 SVGAGI. The CDR3 is 15 residues long. The CDR3 loop is CASSYSQGSTYEQYF.

This rearrangement joins TRBV6-4 to TRBJ2-3; absent DNA, TCRdb's TRBD2 call cannot be checked. Germline CDR1 and CDR2: MRHNA and SNTAGT. CDR3 length equals 15 residues. Here the CDR3 reads CASSAGLAGPDTQYF.

The chain has TRBV10-3 and TRBJ2-1; TCRdb indicates TRBD1, and absent DNA this call remains unverified. Germline values: CDR1 ENHRY, CDR2 SYGVKD. The CDR3 consists of 16 residues. The CDR3 protein is CAISVGGAGGGNEQFF.

The CDR3 spells CASSESGKGEAFF. The chain couples TRBV10-1 to TRBJ1-1; TCRdb reports TRBD1, a call that lacks DNA to check it against. In germline, CDR1 is WNHNN, CDR2 SYGVQD (reference sequence). The CDR3 consists of 13 residues.

This chain links TRBV28 with TRBJ1-5; TCRdb picks TRBD1, but there is no DNA to check that call. The germline V gene has CDR1 MDHEN and CDR2 SYDVKM. This CDR3 has 13 residues. CDR3 loop: CAIRTGFNQPQHF.

The chain links TRBV29-1 to TRBJ2-1; TCRdb's D call, TRBD1, is unchecked because there is no DNA. Per germline, CDR1 SQVTM and CDR2 ANQGSEA. This CDR3 has 15 residues. The CDR3: CSVVQGQGSYNEQFF.

The CDR3 reads CSVEGGKGVALRGIQYF. The V call is TRBV29-1, the J call TRBJ2-4; the TRBD1 assignment by TCRdb is unverifiable without DNA. Looked up from germline, CDR1 is SQVTM and CDR2 is ANQGSEA. CDR3 size: 17 residues.

CDR3 loop: CSVESLTQTEAFF. This chain links TRBV29-1 with TRBJ1-1. CDR1 is SQVTM, CDR2 ANQGSEA, per germline. The length of the CDR3 is 13 residues.

The V gene is TRBV5-5, the J gene TRBJ1-1. Germline V gene sequence: CDR1 SGHKS, CDR2 YYEKEE (reference sequence). The CDR3 sequence is 16 residues long. The CDR3 sequence is CASSLEVRHLNTEAFF.

The rearrangement joins TRBV7-6 to TRBJ2-3; the D gene TCRdb calls, TRBD1, cannot be checked with no DNA. CDR1 and CDR2 (germline): SGHVS, FNYEAQ. This CDR3 region has 16 residues. The CDR3 loop reads CASSRPGTGVSDTQYF. The complete variable domain, with remaining parts taken from reference TRBV7-6 and TRBJ2-3, reads GAGVSQSPRYKVTKRGQDVALRCDPISGHVSLYWYRQALGQGPEFLTYFNYEAQQDKSGLPNDRFSAERPEGSISTLTIQRTEQRDSAMYRCASSRPGTGVSDTQYFGPGTRLTVL.